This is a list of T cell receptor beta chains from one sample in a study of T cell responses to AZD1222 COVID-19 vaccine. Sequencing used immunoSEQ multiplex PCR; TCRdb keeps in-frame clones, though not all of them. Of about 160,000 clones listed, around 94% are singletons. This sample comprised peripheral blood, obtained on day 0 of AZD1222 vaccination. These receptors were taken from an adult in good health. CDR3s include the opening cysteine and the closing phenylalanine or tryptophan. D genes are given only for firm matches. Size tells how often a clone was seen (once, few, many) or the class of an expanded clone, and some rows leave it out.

CDR3aa: CASVRQASSGNTIYF; CDR3nt: TGTGCCAGCGTTAGACAGGCGAGCTCTGGAAACACCATATATTTT; j_gene: TRBJ1-3; abundance: few; d_gene: .; v_gene: TRBV6-5
CDR3aa: CASSQRDTQSTDTQYF; CDR3nt: TGCGCCAGCAGCCAACGCGACACGCAGAGCACAGATACGCAGTATTTT; j_gene: TRBJ2-3; abundance: .; d_gene: .; v_gene: TRBV4-1
CDR3aa: CASSPQGDTQYF; CDR3nt: TGTGCCAGCAGCCCACAGGGGGATACGCAGTATTTT; j_gene: TRBJ2-3; abundance: .; d_gene: TRBD1; v_gene: TRBV11-2
CDR3aa: CASSTGTEIISYNSPLHF; CDR3nt: TGTGCCAGCAGTACCGGGACAGAAATTATCTCCTATAATTCACCCCTCCACTTT; j_gene: TRBJ1-6; abundance: .; d_gene: TRBD1; v_gene: TRBV6-2/TRBV6-3
CDR3aa: CASSLQGASNEQFF; CDR3nt: TGCGCCAGCAGCTTACAGGGGGCTTCCAATGAGCAGTTCTTC; j_gene: TRBJ2-1; abundance: once; d_gene: TRBD1; v_gene: TRBV5-1
CDR3aa: CASSHRTSGRGGETQYF; CDR3nt: TGTGCCAGCAGCCATCGGACTAGCGGGAGAGGGGGGGAGACCCAGTACTTC; j_gene: TRBJ2-5; abundance: .; d_gene: TRBD2; v_gene: TRBV3-1/TRBV3-2
CDR3aa: CASSGVRTSIDF; CDR3nt: TGTGCCAGCAGCGGCGTAAGGACTAGCATCGACTTC; j_gene: TRBJ2-5; abundance: .; d_gene: TRBD2; v_gene: TRBV9
CDR3aa: CASSHPLGGTDTQYF; CDR3nt: TGTGCCAGCAGCCACCCACTAGGGGGCACAGATACGCAGTATTTT; j_gene: TRBJ2-3; abundance: .; d_gene: .; v_gene: TRBV3-1/TRBV3-2
CDR3aa: CASSPQSGGGQPQHF; CDR3nt: TGTGCCAGCAGCCCCCAATCAGGGGGCGGTCAGCCCCAGCATTTT; j_gene: TRBJ1-5; abundance: .; d_gene: TRBD1; v_gene: TRBV7-2
CDR3aa: CASSYDRYLTGELFF; CDR3nt: TGTGCCAGCAGTTACGACAGGTACCTCACCGGGGAGCTGTTTTTT; j_gene: TRBJ2-2; abundance: once; d_gene: .; v_gene: TRBV6-5
CDR3aa: CASSLPRLLAGELFF; CDR3nt: TGCGCCAGCAGCCTGCCTAGGTTGCTAGCAGGGGAGCTGTTTTTT; j_gene: TRBJ2-2; abundance: .; d_gene: .; v_gene: TRBV4-1
CDR3aa: CSVELGTGPDTDTQYF; CDR3nt: TGCAGCGTTGAACTGGGGACGGGACCGGACACAGATACGCAGTATTTT; j_gene: TRBJ2-3; abundance: .; d_gene: .; v_gene: TRBV29-1
CDR3aa: CASSDSYTEAFF; CDR3nt: TGTGCCAGCAGTGATTCGTACACTGAAGCTTTCTTT; j_gene: TRBJ1-1; abundance: once; d_gene: .; v_gene: TRBV2
CDR3aa: CASSTTYTPSNYGYTF; CDR3nt: TGCGCCAGCAGCACTACCTATACTCCCTCCAACTATGGCTACACCTTC; j_gene: TRBJ1-2; abundance: .; d_gene: .; v_gene: TRBV5-1
CDR3aa: CASKIPGRHTEAFF; CDR3nt: TGTGCCAGCAAGATCCCGGGACGGCACACTGAAGCTTTCTTT; j_gene: TRBJ1-1; abundance: .; d_gene: .; v_gene: TRBV6-5
CDR3aa: CASSQLGVPDQPQHF; CDR3nt: TGCGCCAGCAGCCAATTGGGAGTTCCCGATCAGCCCCAGCATTTT; j_gene: TRBJ1-5; abundance: once; d_gene: .; v_gene: TRBV4-1
CDR3aa: CASVTGSNQPQHF; CDR3nt: TGTGCCAGTGTGACAGGGTCGAATCAGCCCCAGCATTTT; j_gene: TRBJ1-5; abundance: .; d_gene: TRBD1; v_gene: TRBV19